This TCR beta chain comes out of a study of blood T cell repertoires in COVID-19. Libraries were prepared by immunoSEQ multiplex PCR; TCRdb keeps only in-frame clonotypes and omits some of them. The sample lists roughly 270,000 clones; around 83% were seen once. Exposed participants came across a COVID-19 case within 2 weeks before study entry. With V trimmed by 2 bases and J by 0 bases, 16 bases remained unmatched. The CDR3 has 20 residues. Germline-derived CDR1 and CDR2 are SGHDN and FVKESK. The chain recombines TRBV14 with TRBJ2-4; 7 bases align to TRBD2. The specimen sequenced was PBMCs or T cells enriched from blood (not recorded which). The sequence was collected from a middle-aged man who had been exposed to COVID-19. The DNA of the CDR3 is TGTGCCAGCAGCCAATTCGGGGCTAGCGGAGTTCCTCTAGCCAAAAACATTCAGTACTTC. Translating it yields CASSQFGASGVPLAKNIQYF.